A single sample is the source of the 23 T cell receptor beta chains below, sequenced in a study of cytomegalovirus exposure and HLA in healthy donors (dated by TCRdb to between 2016 and 2019). Library method: the immunoSEQ multiplex PCR assay. A mixture of 60 forward primers for TCR Vbeta segments and 13 reverse primers for TCR Jbeta segments was used in the multiplex PCR. The table comes from immuneACCESS by way of TCRdb, which keeps in-frame sequences with V and J called. Part of the clones is missing from these tables; in studies checked, under half for an unresolved V gene and the rest for unknown reasons. Within this sample are about 180,000 clones, with 80% of them counted one time only. Of the sample, around 6% falls within the top ten clones. Input material: PBMCs. Every receptor here comes from a man in his forties in good health and CMV-seronegative.

This rearrangement joins TRBV27 to TRBJ1-5, with a weak D call TRBD1 (5 bases). The CDR3 loop spans 14 amino acids. The V gene lost 8 bases and the J gene lost 1 base, with 12 bases spanning the gap. Per germline, CDR1 MNHEY and CDR2 SMNVEV (reference sequence). This CDR3 is CASSGRDSNQPQHF. CDR3 bases: TGTGCCAGCTCTGGGCGGGACAGCAATCAGCCCCAGCATTTT.

The chain couples TRBV5-6 to TRBJ2-1; 7 bases line up with TRBD1. With 7 bases clipped from V and 2 bases from J, the junction kept 6 bases outside the gene matches. Germline V gene sequence: CDR1 SGHDT, CDR2 YYEEEE. CDR3 length: 14 residues. Here the CDR3 reads CASSDRVAYNEQFF. DNA of the CDR3: TGTGCCAGCTCCGACAGGGTGGCCTACAATGAGCAGTTCTTC. The full variable domain, with the rest looked up from reference TRBV5-6 and TRBJ2-1, is DAGVTQSPTHLIKTRGQQVTLRCSPKSGHDTVSWYQQALGQGPQFIFQYYEEEERQRGNFPDRFSGHQFPNYSSELNVNALLLGDSALYLCASSDRVAYNEQFFGPGTRLTVL.

The chain links TRBV6-5 to TRBJ2-1, with TRBD2 identical over 8 bases. The CDR3 spans 15 residues. The trim removed 0 bases at V and 10 bases at J, leaving 8 bases unmatched. From germline, CDR1 is MNHEY and CDR2 SVGAGI. The CDR3 bases are TGTGCCAGCAGTTACTCCGGCCTAGCGGGTGCAGAGCAGTTCTTC. This gives the protein CASSYSGLAGAEQFF.

This clone was counted a single time. The gene calls are TRBV5-1 and TRBJ1-4; D is uncertain. V was shortened by 6 bases and J by 0 bases, with 9 bases between the two germline ends. The germline CDR1 and CDR2 sequences are SGHRS and YFSETQ. This CDR3 contains 14 residues. CDR3 amino acids: CASTRGTTNEKLFF. DNA of the CDR3: TGCGCCAGCACCAGAGGGACAACTAATGAAAAACTGTTTTTT.

This chain uses TRBV5-1 with TRBJ1-5; D unresolved. Germline V CDR1 and CDR2: SGHRS, YFSETQ. This CDR3 is 15 amino acids long. The germline V and J ends were trimmed by 1 base and 0 bases, with 8 bases remaining between them. CDR3 nucleotides: TGCGCCAGCAGCTTGTCGTCAGATAGCAATCAGCCCCAGCATTTT. This codes for CASSLSSDSNQPQHF.

The gene calls are TRBV6-1 and TRBJ1-5, with D perhaps matching TRBD1 (6 bases). The germline V gene has CDR1 MNHNS and CDR2 SASEGT. This CDR3 spans 12 amino acids. The ends were cut back, 7 bases at V and 5 bases at J, with 9 bases in the middle. The CDR3 DNA reads TGTGCCAGCATAGGGGGGGATCAGCCCCAGCATTTT. Amino acids: CASIGGDQPQHF.

The CDR3 loop reads CASSVQAQETQYF. As DNA, the CDR3 is TGTGCCAGCAGCGTTCAAGCTCAAGAGACCCAGTACTTC. V usage is TRBV9 and J usage is TRBJ2-5; no clear D gene. This CDR3 contains 13 residues. The germline V and J ends were trimmed by 2 bases and 2 bases, with 7 bases remaining between them. Per the germline V gene, CDR1 is SGDLS and CDR2 is YYNGEE.

CDR3 nucleotide sequence: TGCGCCTCCTTCGACTCGTCGAACACTGAAGCTTTCTTT. It translates to CASFDSSNTEAFF. The chain carries TRBV5-1 and TRBJ1-1; D is ambiguous. The CDR3 extends over 13 amino acids. The ends were cut back, 10 bases at V and 1 base at J, with 14 bases in the middle. Germline CDR1 and CDR2: SGHRS and YFSETQ.

For this clone: The same CDR3 arises from other DNA sequences in this sample as well. V usage is TRBV9 and J usage is TRBJ1-1; a weak D match, TRBD1 (5 bases). The CDR3 totals 16 residues. Between the trimmed V and J ends, which lost 0 bases and 4 bases, there was a span of 16 bases. The germline V gene encodes CDR1 SGDLS and CDR2 YYNGEE. CDR3 DNA sequence: TGTGCCAGCAGCGTAGGTCCGGGGGGAGTAGGCACTGAAGCTTTCTTT. Its protein product is CASSVGPGGVGTEAFF. The complete variable domain, with remaining parts taken from reference TRBV9 and TRBJ1-1, reads DSGVTQTPKHLITATGQRVTLRCSPRSGDLSVYWYQQSLDQGLQFLIQYYNGEERAKGNILERFSAQQFPDLHSELNLSSLELGDSALYFCASSVGPGGVGTEAFFGQGTRLTVV.

This clone has a single count. The V call is TRBV6-5, the J call TRBJ1-5; 7 bases map to TRBD1. The ends lost 5 bases at V and 7 bases at J; junction bases unmatched: 8. The CDR3 extends over 14 amino acids. The germline V gene encodes CDR1 MNHEY and CDR2 SVGAGI. CDR3 in amino acids: CASSPGTVGQPQHF. The CDR3 region has the DNA TGTGCCAGCAGTCCCGGGACAGTTGGCCAGCCCCAGCATTTT.

This sequence joins TRBV7-9 and TRBJ2-2; 15 bases align to TRBD2. The V segment lost 1 base and the J segment 1 base; nucleotides outside the gene matches: 1. Germline loops: CDR1 SEHNR, CDR2 FQNEAQ (reference sequence). The CDR3 consists of 18 residues. The CDR3 nucleotides read TGTGCCAGCAGCTTAGGGACTAGCGGGAGGGTGAACACCGGGGAGCTGTTTTTT. Translating gives CASSLGTSGRVNTGELFF.

This CDR3 reads CATSRDGGRSSQPQHF. The CDR3 bases are TGTGCCACCAGCAGAGATGGGGGGAGGTCATCTCAGCCCCAGCATTTT. The chain combines TRBV15 with TRBJ1-5, with a weak D call TRBD1 (5 bases). The CDR3 extends over 16 amino acids. V gave up 0 bases and J gave up 6 bases, with 15 bases separating them. The germline CDR1 and CDR2 sequences are LNHNV and YYDKDF (reference sequence).

V gene TRBV5-6 combines with J gene TRBJ2-5, with D perhaps TRBD2 (6 bases). V lost 0 bases and J 4 bases, leaving 16 bases between the germline ends. The CDR3 spans 16 residues. The germline gives CDR1 SGHDT, CDR2 YYEEEE. CDR3 protein: CASSLDGTRRGETQYF. Written as DNA, the CDR3 is TGTGCCAGCAGCTTGGATGGGACTCGGAGGGGAGAGACCCAGTACTTC.

The chain employs TRBV5-1 and TRBJ2-3; 10 bases fit TRBD1. The trim removed 4 bases at V and 2 bases at J, leaving 7 bases unmatched. The germline V gene encodes CDR1 SGHRS and CDR2 YFSETQ. CDR3 length equals 16 residues. CDR3 sequence: CASSEGTGAPTDTQYF. The DNA of the CDR3 is TGCGCCAGCAGCGAAGGGACAGGGGCTCCCACAGATACGCAGTATTTT.

The chain has TRBV7-6 and TRBJ1-5, with TRBD1 identical over 9 bases. The germline V gene encodes CDR1 SGHVS and CDR2 FNYEAQ. The J segment lost 9 bases and the V segment lost 5 bases, leaving 5 bases of the junction unmatched. This CDR3 is built from 13 residues. This CDR3 reads CASSQDRGGPQHF. The CDR3, as DNA: TGTGCCAGCAGCCAGGACAGGGGTGGGCCCCAGCATTTT.

This clone has only a few counts. The chain employs TRBV2 and TRBJ2-1; 9 nucleotides agree with TRBD1. The junction had 7 bases not matched to a gene; V was cut back by 3 bases and J by 7 bases. Germline lookup yields CDR1 SNHLY and CDR2 FYNNEI. The CDR3 loop spans 15 amino acids. The chain's CDR3 is CASSDNRGLSNEQFF. CDR3 in DNA: TGTGCCAGCAGTGATAACAGGGGGCTGTCGAATGAGCAGTTCTTC.

The chain couples TRBV29-1 to TRBJ1-1; D unclear. Trimming took 4 bases from V and 0 from J, leaving 9 bases between them. The CDR3 sequence is 13 residues long. Germline CDR1 is SQVTM and CDR2 is ANQGSEA. The CDR3 bases are TGCAGCGTTGGTACTGAAATGAACACTGAAGCTTTCTTT. It encodes CSVGTEMNTEAFF.

The genes are TRBV7-2 and TRBJ2-1, with 7 bases identical to TRBD2. With 7 bases clipped from V and 0 bases from J, the junction kept 6 bases outside the gene matches. The CDR3 is made up of 15 amino acids. The germline CDR1 and CDR2 sequences are SGHTA and FQGNSA. The CDR3 reads CASTPSGVSYNEQFF. The DNA of the CDR3 is TGTGCCAGCACCCCAAGCGGGGTCTCCTACAATGAGCAGTTCTTC.

This clone was counted only a few times. The gene calls are TRBV27 and TRBJ2-1, with 8 bases lining up with TRBD2. The CDR3 length is 20 residues. The germline CDR1 and CDR2 sequences are MNHEY and SMNVEV (reference sequence). V trimming: 0 bases; J trimming: 10 bases; junction bases outside the gene matches: 23. This CDR3 reads CASSLSRGRDGGADLWEQFF. Here the CDR3 DNA reads TGTGCCAGCAGTTTATCGAGGGGGAGGGACGGGGGGGCCGATCTTTGGGAGCAGTTCTTC.

V is TRBV7-9 and J is TRBJ2-1; D call uncertain. The CDR3 length is 18 residues. The germline V and J ends were trimmed by 1 base and 0 bases, with 16 bases remaining between them. Germline CDR1 SEHNR, CDR2 FQNEAQ (reference sequence). CDR3 bases: TGTGCCAGCAGCTTAGGTGTAGCCACTATAAGCTCCTACAATGAGCAGTTCTTC. Residues: CASSLGVATISSYNEQFF.

In this sample, this clone turned up once. This chain connects TRBV7-9 to TRBJ2-7; a possible D gene is TRBD2 (5 bases). Trimming removed 3 bases at V and 7 bases at J, with 13 bases between. Germline V gene sequence: CDR1 SEHNR, CDR2 FQNEAQ (reference sequence). The CDR3 consists of 13 residues. Written as DNA, the CDR3 is TGTGCCAGCAGCTTCTCTGGACGCGGGGAGCAGTACTTC. The encoded protein is CASSFSGRGEQYF.

The V and J genes are TRBV30 and TRBJ2-1, with TRBD2 matching 8 bases. The CDR3 runs to 14 residues. J was trimmed by 9 bases and V by 5 bases; bases with no gene match: 12. The V gene's germline CDR1 is GTSNPN and CDR2 SVGIG (reference sequence). The CDR3 DNA sequence: TGTGCCTGGTCGGGAGGGTCGTCCCGCGGTGAGCAGTTCTTC. This sequence encodes CAWSGGSSRGEQFF. The variable domain in full, with the rest retrieved from reference TRBV30 and TRBJ2-1, is SQTIHQWPATLVQPVGSPLSLECTVEGTSNPNLYWYRQAAGRGLQLLFYSVGIGQISSEVPQNLSASRPQDRQFILSSKKLLLSDSGFYLCAWSGGSSRGEQFFGPGTRLTVL.

This clone appeared a few times. This sequence joins TRBV18 and TRBJ1-4; 9 nucleotides agree with TRBD1. CDR1 KGHSH and CDR2 LQKENI come from the germline V gene. CDR3 length equals 14 residues. V lost 3 bases and J lost 7; bases outside the gene matches: 3. CDR3 protein: CASSPGTGTEKLFF. CDR3 sequence (DNA): TGTGCCAGCTCACCCGGGACAGGGACTGAAAAACTGTTTTTT.